The present T cell receptor (beta chain) was sequenced within a study of siplizumab effects on memory and regulatory T cells. Notes on the study in general: Naive T cells looked more diverse than memory cells, and they looked like major contributors to the alloresponse.

A remark on this clone: The antigen remains undetermined.

TCRdb's table, derived via immunoSEQ multiplex PCR, lists solely in-frame clones and lacks some. The sample lists around 100,000 clones; around 92% were seen once. CDR1 and CDR2 (germline): MNHNY, SVGAGI (reference sequence). This CDR3 spans 16 amino acids. V lost 0 bases and J lost 5; bases outside the gene matches: 4. V usage is TRBV6-6 and J usage is TRBJ2-5; 12 nucleotides align to TRBD1. The sequenced sample consisted of CD4+ T cells sorted from blood. This TCR derives from a human donor in good health. Some clones in this sample may be carry-over from other donors' samples. CDR3 sequence reads: CASSYSGQGARETQYF. The CDR3, as DNA: TGTGCCAGCAGTTACTCGGGACAGGGGGCGCGGGAGACCCAGTACTTC.